This T cell receptor (beta chain) was recovered during a study of OX40 agonist ivuxolimab in advanced cancers. Regarding the complete study: Ivuxolimab, which targeted the costimulatory receptor OX40 (CD134), was an agonistic, fully human IgG2 monoclonal antibody. A male proportion of roughly 80% and a mean age of 60 years, ranging from about 20 to 80, were recorded for the dose-escalation cohort. Partial responses were achieved by three dose-escalation patients, of whom one had hepatocellular carcinoma and two had cutaneous melanoma. Patients were allowed to have had prior anti-PD-1, anti-PD-L1 or anti-CTLA-4 therapy, and 40% of the dose-escalation patients had previously received checkpoint inhibitors. The purpose of peripheral TCRbeta sequencing was to test whether ivuxolimab changed TCR sequence diversity and led to clonal T-cell expansion. Intravenous ivuxolimab was administered to patients every 2 weeks at six dose levels: 0.01, 0.1, 0.3, 1.5, 3 and 10 mg/kg. Of the roughly 51 patients in dose escalation, 19 had hepatocellular carcinoma, some 15 had melanoma, 9 had renal cell carcinoma and 9 had head and neck cancer. The monotherapy dose-escalation portion (N of about 52 patients) of the phase I ivuxolimab trial is reported in the paper.

Patients with autoimmune disease history or receiving systemic immunosuppression were excluded from the trial. In every dose cohort, peripheral blood was drawn for TCR sequencing at baseline, cycle 4 day 1, and cycle 7 day 1. The samples were taken from a phase I, first-in-human, multicenter, open-label dose-escalation trial of ivuxolimab. The trial enrolled adults with locally advanced or metastatic head and neck squamous cell, hepatocellular, melanoma or renal cell carcinoma. Before TCR sequencing, CD4+ T cells and CD8+ T cells from peripheral blood were sorted into separate populations. V loses 4 bases of germline sequence and J loses 10 bases, and the interval between the two ends is 21 bases. The CDR3, from cysteine to phenylalanine, totals 15 residues. CDR3 DNA is the only sequence kept; it has 45 bases, read in frame from the first base. CDR1 and CDR2 are read off the germline V gene (reference sequence) as SGHNT and YYREEE.

Overall study outcomes, separate from this receptor: In the 0.1-3.0 mg/kg groups, partial responders had among the lowest normalized peripheral clonal expansion, particularly in CD8+ T cells. Low levels of normalized T-cell clonal expansion were also shown by some nonresponding patients. At doses from 0.1 to 3.0 mg/kg, clonal expansion was seen in both CD4+ and CD8+ blood T cells between baseline and week 6. The antigen specificity of the peripheral T cells that underwent clonal expansion was not determined. On average, CD8+ T cells showed more expanded clones than CD4+ T cells after ivuxolimab.

Genomic DNA was isolated from the sorted cells so that the TCRbeta CDR3 region could be sequenced. The immunoSEQ Assay was used to sequence the TCRbeta CDR3 regions. TCRdb limited this immuneACCESS table to in-frame rearrangements with V and J called. A share of clones is missing; checked studies link under half to unresolved V genes, and the rest is unexplained. The sample table lists approximately 100,000 clones, 84% of them with a count of one. The leading ten clones occupy roughly 5% of the sample. Points on this clone: The antigen it recognizes is unknown. Qualities for individual bases were not recorded, and no much larger clone is one base off.

The clonotype comes from an adult with an advanced solid tumor such as melanoma, head and neck, liver or kidney cancer. The chain was built from TRBV5-4 and TRBJ2-1, with TRBD2 as a weak D call on 5 bases. Source: CD4+ or CD8+ T cells sorted from blood, taken in a trial of the OX40 agonist ivuxolimab. The CDR3 protein: CASSPPLGVSAEQFF. The base sequence is TGTGCCAGCAGCCCCCCCCTCGGGGTTTCGGCCGAGCAGTTCTTC.